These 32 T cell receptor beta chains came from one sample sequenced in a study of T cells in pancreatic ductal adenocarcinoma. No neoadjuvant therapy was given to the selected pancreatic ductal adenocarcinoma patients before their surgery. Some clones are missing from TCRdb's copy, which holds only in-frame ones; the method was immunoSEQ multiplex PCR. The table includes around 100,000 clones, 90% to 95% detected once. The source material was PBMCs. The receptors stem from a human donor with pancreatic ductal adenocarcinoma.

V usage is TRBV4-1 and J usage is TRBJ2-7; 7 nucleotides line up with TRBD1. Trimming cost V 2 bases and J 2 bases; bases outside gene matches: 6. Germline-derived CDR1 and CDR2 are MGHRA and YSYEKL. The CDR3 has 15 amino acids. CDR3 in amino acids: CASSQTGQRPYEQYF. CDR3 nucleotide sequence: TGCGCCAGCAGCCAAACGGGACAGCGACCCTACGAGCAGTACTTC.

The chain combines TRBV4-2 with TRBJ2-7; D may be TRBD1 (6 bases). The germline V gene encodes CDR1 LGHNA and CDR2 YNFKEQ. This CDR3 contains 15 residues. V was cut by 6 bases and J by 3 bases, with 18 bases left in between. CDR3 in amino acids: CASRLGDGTNYEQYF. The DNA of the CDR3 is TGTGCCAGCAGACTCGGAGACGGGACAAACTACGAGCAGTACTTC.

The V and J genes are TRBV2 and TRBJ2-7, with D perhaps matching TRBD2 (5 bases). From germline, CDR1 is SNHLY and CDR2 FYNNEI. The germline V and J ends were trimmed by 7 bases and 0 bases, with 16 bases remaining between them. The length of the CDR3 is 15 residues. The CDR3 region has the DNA TGTGCCAGCACGCTCAGCGGAGCCAGCTCCTACGAGCAGTACTTC. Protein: CASTLSGASSYEQYF.

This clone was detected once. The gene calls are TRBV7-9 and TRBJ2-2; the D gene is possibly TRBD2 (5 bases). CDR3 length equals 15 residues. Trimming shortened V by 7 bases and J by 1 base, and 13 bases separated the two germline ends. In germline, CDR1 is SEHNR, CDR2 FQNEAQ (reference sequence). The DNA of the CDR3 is TGTGCCAGCACCACGGGAACCGGGAACACCGGGGAGCTGTTTTTT. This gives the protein CASTTGTGNTGELFF.

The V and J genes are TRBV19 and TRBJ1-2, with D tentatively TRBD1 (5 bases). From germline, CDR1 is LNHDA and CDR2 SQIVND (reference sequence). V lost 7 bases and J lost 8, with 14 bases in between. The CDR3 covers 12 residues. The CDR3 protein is CASKGLNGGYTF. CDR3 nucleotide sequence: TGTGCCAGTAAGGGGCTCAACGGGGGCTACACCTTC.

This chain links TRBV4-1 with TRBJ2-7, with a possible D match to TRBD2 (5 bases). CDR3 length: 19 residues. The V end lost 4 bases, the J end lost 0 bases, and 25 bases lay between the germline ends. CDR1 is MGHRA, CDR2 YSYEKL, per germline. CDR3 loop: CASSRRPPGWTASSYEQYF. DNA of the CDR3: TGCGCCAGCAGCCGTCGCCCCCCGGGGTGGACGGCAAGCTCCTACGAGCAGTACTTC.

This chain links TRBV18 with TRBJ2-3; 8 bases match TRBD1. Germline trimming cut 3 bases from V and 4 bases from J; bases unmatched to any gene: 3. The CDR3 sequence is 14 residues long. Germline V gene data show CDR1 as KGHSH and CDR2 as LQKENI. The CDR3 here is CASSPGTGPDTQYF. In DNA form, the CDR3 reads TGTGCCAGCTCACCGGGGACAGGCCCAGATACGCAGTATTTT.

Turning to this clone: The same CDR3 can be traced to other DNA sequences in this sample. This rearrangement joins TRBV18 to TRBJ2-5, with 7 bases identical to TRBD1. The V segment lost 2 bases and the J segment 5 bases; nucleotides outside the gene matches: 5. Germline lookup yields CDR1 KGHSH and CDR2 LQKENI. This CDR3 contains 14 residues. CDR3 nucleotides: TGTGCCAGCTCACCAAGACAGGGAGAGGAGACCCAGTACTTC. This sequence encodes CASSPRQGEETQYF.

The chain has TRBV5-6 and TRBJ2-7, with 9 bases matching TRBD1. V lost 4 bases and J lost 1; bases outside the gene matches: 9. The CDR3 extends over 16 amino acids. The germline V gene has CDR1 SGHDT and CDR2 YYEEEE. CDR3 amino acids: CASSPYDRGISYEQYF. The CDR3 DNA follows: TGTGCCAGCAGCCCATATGACAGGGGGATTTCCTACGAGCAGTACTTC.

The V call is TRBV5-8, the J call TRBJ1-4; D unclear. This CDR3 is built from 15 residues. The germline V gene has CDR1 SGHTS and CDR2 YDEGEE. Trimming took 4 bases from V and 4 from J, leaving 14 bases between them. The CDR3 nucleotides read TGTGCCAGCAGCCTATCCAATTTCATTAATGAAAAACTGTTTTTT. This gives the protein CASSLSNFINEKLFF. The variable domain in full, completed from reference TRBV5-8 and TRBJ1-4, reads EAGVTQSPTHLIKTRGQQATLRCSPISGHTSVYWYQQALGLGLQFLLWYDEGEERNRGNFPPRFSGRQFPNYSSELNVNALELEDSALYLCASSLSNFINEKLFFGSGTQLSVL.

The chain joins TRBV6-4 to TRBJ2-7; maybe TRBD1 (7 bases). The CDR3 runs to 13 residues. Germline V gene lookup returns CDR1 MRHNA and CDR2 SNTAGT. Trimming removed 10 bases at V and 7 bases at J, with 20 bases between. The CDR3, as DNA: TGTGCCAACAGGCGGGACAGATTCGGGGAGCAGTACTTC. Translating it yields CANRRDRFGEQYF.

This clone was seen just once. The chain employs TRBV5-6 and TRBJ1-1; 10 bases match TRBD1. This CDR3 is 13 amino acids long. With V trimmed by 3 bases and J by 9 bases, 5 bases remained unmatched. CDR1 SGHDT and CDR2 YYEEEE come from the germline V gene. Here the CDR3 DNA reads TGTGCCAGCAGCTGGGACAGGGGAGCGAAAGCTTTCTTT. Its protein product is CASSWDRGAKAFF.

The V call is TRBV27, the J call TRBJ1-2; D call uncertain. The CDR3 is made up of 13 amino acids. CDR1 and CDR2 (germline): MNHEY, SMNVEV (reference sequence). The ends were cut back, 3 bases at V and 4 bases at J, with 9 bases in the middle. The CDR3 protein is CASSFRGIYGYTF. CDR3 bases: TGTGCCAGCAGTTTCAGAGGGATCTATGGCTACACCTTC.

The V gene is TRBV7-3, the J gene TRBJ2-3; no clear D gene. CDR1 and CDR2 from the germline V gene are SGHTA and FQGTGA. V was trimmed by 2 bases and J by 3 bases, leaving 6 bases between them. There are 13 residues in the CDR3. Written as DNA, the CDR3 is TGTGCCAGCAGCTTATATCCGACAGATACGCAGTATTTT. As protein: CASSLYPTDTQYF. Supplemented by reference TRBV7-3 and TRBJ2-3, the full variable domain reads GAGVSQTPSNKVTEKGKYVELRCDPISGHTALYWYRQSLGQGPEFLIYFQGTGAADDSGLPNDRFFAVRPEGSVSTLKIQRTERGDSAVYLCASSLYPTDTQYFGPGTRLTVL.

CDR3 nucleotides: TGTGCCAGCAGTCGACAGGGGGCGCAGTATGGCTACACCTTC. Translation: CASSRQGAQYGYTF. V usage is TRBV2 and J usage is TRBJ1-2, with TRBD1 identical over 10 bases. The CDR3 runs 14 residues. Germline lookup yields CDR1 SNHLY and CDR2 FYNNEI. The J segment lost 5 bases and the V segment lost 5 bases, leaving 5 bases of the junction unmatched.

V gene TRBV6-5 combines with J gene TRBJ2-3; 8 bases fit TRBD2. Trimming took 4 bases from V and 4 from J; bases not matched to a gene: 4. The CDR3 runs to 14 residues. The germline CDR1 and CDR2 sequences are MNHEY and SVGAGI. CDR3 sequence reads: CASSSDGRADTQYF. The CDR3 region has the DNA TGTGCCAGCAGTTCGGACGGGAGGGCAGATACGCAGTATTTT.

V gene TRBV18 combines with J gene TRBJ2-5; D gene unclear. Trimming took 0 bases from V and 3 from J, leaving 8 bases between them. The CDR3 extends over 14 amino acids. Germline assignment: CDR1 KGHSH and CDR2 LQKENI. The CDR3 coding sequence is TGTGCCAGCTCACCACCAGCAGGAAAAGAGACCCAGTACTTC. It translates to CASSPPAGKETQYF. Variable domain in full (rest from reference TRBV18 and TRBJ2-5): NAGVMQNPRHLVRRRGQEARLRCSPMKGHSHVYWYRQLPEEGLKFMVYLQKENIIDESGMPKERFSAEFPKEGPSILRIQQVVRGDSAAYFCASSPPAGKETQYFGPGTRLLVL.

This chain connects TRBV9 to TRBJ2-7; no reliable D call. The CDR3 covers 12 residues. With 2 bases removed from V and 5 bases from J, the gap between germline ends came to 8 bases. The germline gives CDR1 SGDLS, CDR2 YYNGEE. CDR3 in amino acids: CASSVRVDEQYF. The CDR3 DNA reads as TGTGCCAGCAGCGTTCGGGTCGACGAGCAGTACTTC. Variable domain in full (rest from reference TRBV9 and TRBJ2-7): DSGVTQTPKHLITATGQRVTLRCSPRSGDLSVYWYQQSLDQGLQFLIQYYNGEERAKGNILERFSAQQFPDLHSELNLSSLELGDSALYFCASSVRVDEQYFGPGTRLTVT.

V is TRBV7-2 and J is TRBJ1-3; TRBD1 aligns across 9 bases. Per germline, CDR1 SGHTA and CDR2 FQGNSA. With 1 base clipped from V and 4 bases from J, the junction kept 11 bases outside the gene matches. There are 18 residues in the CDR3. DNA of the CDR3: TGTGCCAGCAGCTTAGGGATCGGGGGACAGGGATCAGGAAACACCATATATTTT. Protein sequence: CASSLGIGGQGSGNTIYF. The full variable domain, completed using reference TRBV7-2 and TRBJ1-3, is GAGVSQSPSNKVTEKGKDVELRCDPISGHTALYWYRQSLGQGLEFLIYFQGNSAPDKSGLPSDRFSAERTGGSVSTLTIQRTQQEDSAVYLCASSLGIGGQGSGNTIYFGEGSWLTVV.

CDR3 DNA: TGTGCCATCGGCGCGCAAAGAGGATCCTACGAGCAGTACTTC. It is translated as CAIGAQRGSYEQYF. V gene TRBV10-3 combines with J gene TRBJ2-7; D uncertain. Germline lookup yields CDR1 ENHRY and CDR2 SYGVKD. Trimming removed 8 bases at V and 1 base at J, with 15 bases between. There are 14 residues in the CDR3.

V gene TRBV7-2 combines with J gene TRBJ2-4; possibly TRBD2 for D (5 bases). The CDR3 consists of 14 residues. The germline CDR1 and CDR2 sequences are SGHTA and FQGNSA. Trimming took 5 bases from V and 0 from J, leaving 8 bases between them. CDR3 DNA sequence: TGTGCCAGCAGCCCGGGAAGAGCCAAAAACATTCAGTACTTC. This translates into CASSPGRAKNIQYF.

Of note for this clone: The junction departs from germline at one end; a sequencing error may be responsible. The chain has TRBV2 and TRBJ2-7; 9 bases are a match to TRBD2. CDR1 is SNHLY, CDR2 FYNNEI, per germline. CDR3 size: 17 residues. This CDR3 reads CASSRSLPLAGTAMYAF. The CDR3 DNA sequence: TGTGCCAGCAGTCGCTCCCTACCTCTAGCGGGAACTGCAATGTACGCGTTC. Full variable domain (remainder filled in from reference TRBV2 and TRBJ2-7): EPEVTQTPSHQVTQMGQEVILRCVPISNHLYFYWYRQILGQKVEFLVSFYNNEISEKSEIFDDQFSVERPDGSNFTLKIRSTKLEDSAMYFCASSRSLPLAGTAMYAFGPGTRLTVT.

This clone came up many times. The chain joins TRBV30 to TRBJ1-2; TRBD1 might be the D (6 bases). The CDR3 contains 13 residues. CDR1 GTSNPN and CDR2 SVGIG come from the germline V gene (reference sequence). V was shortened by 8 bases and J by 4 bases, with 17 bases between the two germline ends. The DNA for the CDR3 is TGTGCCATGCCCGGGACATCATTCTATGGCTACACCTTC. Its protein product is CAMPGTSFYGYTF.

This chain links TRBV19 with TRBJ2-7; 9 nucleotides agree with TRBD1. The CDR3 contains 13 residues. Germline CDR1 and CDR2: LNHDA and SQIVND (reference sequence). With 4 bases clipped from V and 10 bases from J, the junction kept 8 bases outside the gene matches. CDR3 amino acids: CASSSPGQGEQYF. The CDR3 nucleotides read TGTGCCAGTAGTAGCCCGGGACAGGGAGAACAGTACTTC.

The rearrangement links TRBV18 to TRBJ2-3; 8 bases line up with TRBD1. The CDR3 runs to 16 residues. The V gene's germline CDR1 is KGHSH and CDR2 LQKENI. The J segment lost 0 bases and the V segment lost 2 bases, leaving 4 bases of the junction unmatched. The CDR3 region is CASSPTGGASTDTQYF. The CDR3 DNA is TGTGCCAGCTCACCAACAGGGGGAGCTAGCACAGATACGCAGTATTTT.

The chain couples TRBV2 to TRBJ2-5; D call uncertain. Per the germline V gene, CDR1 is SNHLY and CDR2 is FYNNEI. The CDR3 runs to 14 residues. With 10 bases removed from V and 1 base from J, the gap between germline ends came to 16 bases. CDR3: CATNFGGGQETQYF. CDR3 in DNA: TGTGCCACCAACTTCGGCGGCGGCCAAGAGACCCAGTACTTC.

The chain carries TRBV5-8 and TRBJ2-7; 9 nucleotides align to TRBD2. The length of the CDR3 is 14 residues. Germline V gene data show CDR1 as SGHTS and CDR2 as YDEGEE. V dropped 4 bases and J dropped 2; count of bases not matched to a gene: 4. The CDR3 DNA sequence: TGTGCCAGCAGCCTAGCGGGGATTACCTACGAGCAGTACTTC. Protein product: CASSLAGITYEQYF.

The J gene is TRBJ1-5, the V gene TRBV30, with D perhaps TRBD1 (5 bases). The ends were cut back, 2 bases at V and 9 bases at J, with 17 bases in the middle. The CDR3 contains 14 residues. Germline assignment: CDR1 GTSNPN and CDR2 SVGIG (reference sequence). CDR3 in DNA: TGTGCCTGGAGTAGGGGTATGGGGTTGTTGCCCCAGCATTTT. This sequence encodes CAWSRGMGLLPQHF.

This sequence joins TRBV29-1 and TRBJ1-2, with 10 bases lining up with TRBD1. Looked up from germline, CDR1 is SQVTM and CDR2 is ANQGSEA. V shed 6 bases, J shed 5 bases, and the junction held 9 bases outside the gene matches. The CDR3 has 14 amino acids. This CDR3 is CSVGPGTGDYGYTF. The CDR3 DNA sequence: TGCAGCGTGGGCCCCGGGACAGGGGATTATGGCTACACCTTC.

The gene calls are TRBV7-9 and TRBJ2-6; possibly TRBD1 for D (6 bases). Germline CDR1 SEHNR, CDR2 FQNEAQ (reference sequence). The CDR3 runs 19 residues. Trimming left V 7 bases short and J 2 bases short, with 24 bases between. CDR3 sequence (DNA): TGTGCCAGCATGACTCTGTTGGGGGCTCCTACTGCTGGGGCCAACGTCCTGACTTTC. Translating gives CASMTLLGAPTAGANVLTF.

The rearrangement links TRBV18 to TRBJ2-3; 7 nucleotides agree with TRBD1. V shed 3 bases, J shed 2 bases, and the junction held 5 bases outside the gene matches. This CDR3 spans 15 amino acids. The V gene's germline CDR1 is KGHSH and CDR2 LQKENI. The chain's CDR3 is CASSPTTGYTDTQYF. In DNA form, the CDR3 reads TGTGCCAGCTCACCGACGACAGGGTACACAGATACGCAGTATTTT.

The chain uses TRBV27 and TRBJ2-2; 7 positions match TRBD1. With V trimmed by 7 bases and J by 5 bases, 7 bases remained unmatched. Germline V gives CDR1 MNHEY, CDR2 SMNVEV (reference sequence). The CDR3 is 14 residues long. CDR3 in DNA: TGTGCCAGCAAACCCGACAGGGTGACCGGGGAGCTGTTTTTT. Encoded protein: CASKPDRVTGELFF.